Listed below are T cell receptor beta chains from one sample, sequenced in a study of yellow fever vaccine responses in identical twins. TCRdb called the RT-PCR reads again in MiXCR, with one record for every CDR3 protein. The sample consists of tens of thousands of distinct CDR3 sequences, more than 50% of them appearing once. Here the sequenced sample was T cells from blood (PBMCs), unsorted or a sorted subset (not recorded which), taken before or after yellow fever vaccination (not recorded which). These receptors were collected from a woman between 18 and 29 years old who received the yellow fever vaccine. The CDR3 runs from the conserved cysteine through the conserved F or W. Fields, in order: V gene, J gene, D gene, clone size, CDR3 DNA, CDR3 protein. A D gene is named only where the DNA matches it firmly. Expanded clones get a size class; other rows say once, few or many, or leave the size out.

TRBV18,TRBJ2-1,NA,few,TGTGCCAGCTCACCACAACCCGGACCCTTCTACAATGAGCAGTTCTTC,CASSPQPGPFYNEQFF
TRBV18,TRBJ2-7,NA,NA,TGTGCCAGCTCACCACCCCTAGAGGGAGGCAATTATTACGAGCAGTACTTC,CASSPPLEGGNYYEQYF
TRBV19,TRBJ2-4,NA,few,TGTGCCAGTAGTCTCGGGGTAGCCAAAAACATTCAGTACTTC,CASSLGVAKNIQYF
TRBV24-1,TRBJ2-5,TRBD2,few,TGTGCCACCAGTGATCCTAGCGGGAGTGCCCAAGAGACCCAGTACTTC,CATSDPSGSAQETQYF
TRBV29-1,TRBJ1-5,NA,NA,TGCAGCGTCCAGACTAGCAATCAGCCCCAGCATTTT,CSVQTSNQPQHF
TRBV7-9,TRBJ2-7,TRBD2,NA,TGTGCCAGCAGCGGTACTAGCGGGAGGTCCTACGAGCAGTACTTC,CASSGTSGRSYEQYF
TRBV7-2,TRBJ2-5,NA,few,TGTGCCAGCAGCCGGACCATTCAAGAGACCCAGTACTTC,CASSRTIQETQYF
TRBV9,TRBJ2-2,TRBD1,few,TGTGCCAGCAGCGTCTTCCAGGGGGCGAACACCGGGGAGCTGTTTTTT,CASSVFQGANTGELFF
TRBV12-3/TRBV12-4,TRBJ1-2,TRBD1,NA,TGTGCCAGCAGAAGGACAGGGGTCTATGGCTACACCTTC,CASRRTGVYGYTF
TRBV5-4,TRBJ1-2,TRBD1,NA,TGTGCCAGCAGCTTGCTGCAGGGGGTGGATGGCTACACCTTC,CASSLLQGVDGYTF
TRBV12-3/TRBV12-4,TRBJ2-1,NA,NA,TGTGCCAGCAGTTTGGACCTCGGGAATGAGCAGTTCTTC,CASSLDLGNEQFF
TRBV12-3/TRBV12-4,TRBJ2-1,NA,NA,TGTGCCAGCAGTTTATCCGGCAATGAGCAGTTCTTC,CASSLSGNEQFF
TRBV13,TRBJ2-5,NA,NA,TGTGCCAGTCACGATTCTATAAAAGAGACCCAGTACTTC,CASHDSIKETQYF
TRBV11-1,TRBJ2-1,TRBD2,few,TGTGCCAGCAGCCCCGCAGCGGGGAACTACAATGAGCAGTTCTTC,CASSPAAGNYNEQFF
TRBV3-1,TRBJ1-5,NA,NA,TGTGCCAGCGGGGACGGGAATCAGCCCCAGCATTTT,CASGDGNQPQHF
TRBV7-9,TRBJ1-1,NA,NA,TGTGCCAGCAGCCATTCAGAGAACACTGAAGCTTTCTTT,CASSHSENTEAFF
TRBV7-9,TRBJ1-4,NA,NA,TGTGCCAGCAGCTTAAGCCAGAAACTGTTTTTT,CASSLSQKLFF
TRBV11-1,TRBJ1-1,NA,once,TGTGCCAGCAGCTTAGCCTTGACAGCGCTCACTGAAGCTTTCTTT,CASSLALTALTEAFF
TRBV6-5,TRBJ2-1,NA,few,TGTGCCAGCAGTTACAGGGGGTACAATGAGCAGTTCTTC,CASSYRGYNEQFF
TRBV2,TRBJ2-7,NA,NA,TGTGCCAGCCGAGGAGGGGGATACGAGCAGTACTTC,CASRGGGYEQYF
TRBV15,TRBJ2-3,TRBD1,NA,TGTGCCACCAGCAGAGATTGGACAGGGGAGAGAACAGATACGCAGTATTTT,CATSRDWTGERTDTQYF
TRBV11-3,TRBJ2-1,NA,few,TGTGCCAGCAGCGACCTTAGCGGAACATACAATGAGCAGTTCTTC,CASSDLSGTYNEQFF
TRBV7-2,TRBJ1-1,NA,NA,TGTGCCAGCAGCTTAGCGACTAATACTGAAGCTTTCTTT,CASSLATNTEAFF
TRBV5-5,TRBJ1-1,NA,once,TGTGCCAGCAGCTTGGAACGGACCACTGAAGCTTTCTTT,CASSLERTTEAFF
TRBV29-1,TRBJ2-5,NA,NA,TGCAGCGTTTTTGGACAGCAAGAGACCCAGTACTTC,CSVFGQQETQYF
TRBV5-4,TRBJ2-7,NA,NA,TGTGCCAGCAGCTCGACATACGAGCAGTACTTC,CASSSTYEQYF
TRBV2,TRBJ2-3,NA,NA,TGTGCCAGCAGTACCTGGCCCACAGATACGCAGTATTTT,CASSTWPTDTQYF
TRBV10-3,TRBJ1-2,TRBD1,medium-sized,TGTGCCATCGGTGAGGGACAGGGAGTCTATGGCTACACCTTC,CAIGEGQGVYGYTF
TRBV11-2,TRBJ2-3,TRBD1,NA,TGTGCCAGCAGCTTTGTGCAGGGGGCAGATACGCAGTATTTT,CASSFVQGADTQYF
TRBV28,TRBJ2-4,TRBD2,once,TGTGCCAGCATTTCTAGCGGGGGACTAGCCAAAAACATTCAGTACTTC,CASISSGGLAKNIQYF
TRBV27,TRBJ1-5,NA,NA,TGTGCCAGCAGTTTATCTGGCAGGGGAAGCAATCAGCCCCAGCATTTT,CASSLSGRGSNQPQHF
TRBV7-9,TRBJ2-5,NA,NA,TGTGCCAGCAGCTTACAGGGGACCCAGTACTTC,CASSLQGTQYF
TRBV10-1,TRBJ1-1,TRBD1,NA,TGCGCCAGCAGCCTGGGACAGGGTTTTGGTGAAGCTTTCTTT,CASSLGQGFGEAFF
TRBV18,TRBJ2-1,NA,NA,TGTGCCAGCTCACCCAGGGAGGGGACACATTATGAGCAGTTCTTC,CASSPREGTHYEQFF
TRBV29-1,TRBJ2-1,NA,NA,TGCAGCGTTGAGACAGTCTCCTACAATGAGCAGTTCTTC,CSVETVSYNEQFF
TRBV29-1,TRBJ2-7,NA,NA,TGCAGCGTTGCGGATTACGAGCAGTACTTC,CSVADYEQYF
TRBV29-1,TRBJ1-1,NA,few,TGCAGCGTGGTGGGACAAGTGAACACTGAAGCTTTCTTT,CSVVGQVNTEAFF
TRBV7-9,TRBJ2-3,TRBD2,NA,TGTGCCAGCAGCACAGTAGCGGGGAACACAGATACGCAGTATTTT,CASSTVAGNTDTQYF
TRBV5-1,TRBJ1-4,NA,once,TGCGCCAGCAGCCCATCGCCCGGGACAACTAATGAAAAACTGTTTTTT,CASSPSPGTTNEKLFF
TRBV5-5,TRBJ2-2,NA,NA,TGTGCCAGCAGCTTGGGTTCGGGGGCCGCGAACACCGGGGAGCTGTTTTTT,CASSLGSGAANTGELFF